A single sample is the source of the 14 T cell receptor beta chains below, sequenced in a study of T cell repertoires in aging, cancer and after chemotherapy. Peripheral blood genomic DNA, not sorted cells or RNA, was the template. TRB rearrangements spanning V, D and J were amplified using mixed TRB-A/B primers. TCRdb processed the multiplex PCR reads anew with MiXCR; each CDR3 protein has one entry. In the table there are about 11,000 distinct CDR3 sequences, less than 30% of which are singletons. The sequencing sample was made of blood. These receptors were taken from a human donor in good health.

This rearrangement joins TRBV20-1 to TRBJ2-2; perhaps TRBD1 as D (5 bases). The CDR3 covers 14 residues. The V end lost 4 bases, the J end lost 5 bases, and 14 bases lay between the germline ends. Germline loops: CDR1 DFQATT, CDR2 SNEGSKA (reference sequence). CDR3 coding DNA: TGCAGTGCTACTGGACACCTAACGACCGGGGAGCTGTTTTTT. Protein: CSATGHLTTGELFF.

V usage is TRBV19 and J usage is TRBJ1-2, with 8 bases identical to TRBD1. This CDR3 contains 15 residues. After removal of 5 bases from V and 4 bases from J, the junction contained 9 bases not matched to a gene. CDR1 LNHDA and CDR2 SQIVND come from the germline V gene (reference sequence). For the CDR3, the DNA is TGTGCCAGTAGTCTCCGGGCAGGGGGCCTCTATGGCTACACCTTC. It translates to CASSLRAGGLYGYTF.

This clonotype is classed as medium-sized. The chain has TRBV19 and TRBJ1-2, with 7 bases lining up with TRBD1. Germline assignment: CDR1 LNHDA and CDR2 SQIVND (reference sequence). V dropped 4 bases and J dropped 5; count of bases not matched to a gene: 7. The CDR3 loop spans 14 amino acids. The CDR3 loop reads CASSRGRTGYGYTF. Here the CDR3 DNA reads TGTGCCAGTAGTAGAGGCCGGACAGGTTATGGCTACACCTTC.

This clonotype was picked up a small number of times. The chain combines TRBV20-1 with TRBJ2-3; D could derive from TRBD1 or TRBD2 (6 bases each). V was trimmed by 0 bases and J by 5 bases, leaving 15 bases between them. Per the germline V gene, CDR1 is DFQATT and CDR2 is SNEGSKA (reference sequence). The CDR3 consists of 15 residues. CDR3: CSARDGGGVRDTQYF. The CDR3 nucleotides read TGCAGTGCTAGAGATGGGGGCGGGGTCAGAGATACGCAGTATTTT.

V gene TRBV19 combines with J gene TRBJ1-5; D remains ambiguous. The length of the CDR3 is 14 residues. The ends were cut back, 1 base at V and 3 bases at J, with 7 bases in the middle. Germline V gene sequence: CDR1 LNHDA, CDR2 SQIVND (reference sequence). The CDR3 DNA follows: TGTGCCAGTAGTATAGTAGGCAACAATCAGCCCCAGCATTTT. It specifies CASSIVGNNQPQHF. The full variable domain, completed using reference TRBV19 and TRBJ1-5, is DGGITQSPKYLFRKEGQNVTLSCEQNLNHDAMYWYRQDPGQGLRLIYYSQIVNDFQKGDIAEGYSVSREKKESFPLTVTSAQKNPTAFYLCASSIVGNNQPQHFGDGTRLSIL.

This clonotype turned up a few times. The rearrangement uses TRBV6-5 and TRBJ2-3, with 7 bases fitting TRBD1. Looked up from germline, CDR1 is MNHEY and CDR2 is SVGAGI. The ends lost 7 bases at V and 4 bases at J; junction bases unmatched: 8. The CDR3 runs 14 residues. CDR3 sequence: CASTGTDISDTQYF. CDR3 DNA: TGTGCCAGCACCGGGACAGACATATCAGATACGCAGTATTTT.

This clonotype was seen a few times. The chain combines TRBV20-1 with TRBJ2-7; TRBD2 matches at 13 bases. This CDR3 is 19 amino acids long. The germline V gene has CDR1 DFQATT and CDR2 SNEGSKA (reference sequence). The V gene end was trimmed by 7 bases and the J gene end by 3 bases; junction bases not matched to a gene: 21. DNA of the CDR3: TGCAGTGGTAGTAGGTTAGAGACTAGCGGGGGGCTAAGACTCTACGAGCAGTACTTC. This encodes CSGSRLETSGGLRLYEQYF.

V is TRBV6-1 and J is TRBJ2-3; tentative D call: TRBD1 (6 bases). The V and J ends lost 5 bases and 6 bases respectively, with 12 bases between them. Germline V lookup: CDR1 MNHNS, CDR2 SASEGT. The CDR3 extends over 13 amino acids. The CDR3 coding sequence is TGTGCCAGCAGTCTACAGGGTCTCGATACGCAGTATTTT. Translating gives CASSLQGLDTQYF.

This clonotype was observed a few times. In nucleotides, the CDR3 is TGTGCCAGCACCCTCGCATCCGGAGGCACTGAAGCTTTCTTT. This encodes CASTLASGGTEAFF. The chain has TRBV27 and TRBJ1-1, with D unclear. The germline V gene encodes CDR1 MNHEY and CDR2 SMNVEV (reference sequence). V was trimmed by 7 bases and J by 4 bases, leaving 16 bases between them. The CDR3 covers 14 residues.

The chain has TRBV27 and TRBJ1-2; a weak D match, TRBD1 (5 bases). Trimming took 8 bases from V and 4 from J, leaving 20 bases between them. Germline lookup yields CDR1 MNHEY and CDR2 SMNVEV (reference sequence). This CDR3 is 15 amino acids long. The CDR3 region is CASLPQTGTLYGYTF. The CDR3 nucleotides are TGTGCCAGCCTACCACAAACCGGGACGCTCTATGGCTACACCTTC.

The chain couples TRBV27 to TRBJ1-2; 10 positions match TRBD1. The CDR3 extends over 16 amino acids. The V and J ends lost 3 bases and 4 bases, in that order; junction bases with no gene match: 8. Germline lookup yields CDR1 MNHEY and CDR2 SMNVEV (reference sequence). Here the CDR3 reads CASSLLGQGRTYGYTF. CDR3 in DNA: TGTGCCAGCAGTTTGTTGGGACAGGGGCGTACCTATGGCTACACCTTC.

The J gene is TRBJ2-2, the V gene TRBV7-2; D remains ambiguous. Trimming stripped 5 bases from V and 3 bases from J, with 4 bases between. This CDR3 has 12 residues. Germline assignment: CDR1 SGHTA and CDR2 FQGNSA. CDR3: CASSLYTGELFF. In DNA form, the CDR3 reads TGTGCCAGCAGCCTTTACACCGGGGAGCTGTTTTTT.

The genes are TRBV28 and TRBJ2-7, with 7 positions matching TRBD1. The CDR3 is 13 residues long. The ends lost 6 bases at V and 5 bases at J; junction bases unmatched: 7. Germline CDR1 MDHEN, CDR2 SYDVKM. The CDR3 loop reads CASRSWTGNEQYF. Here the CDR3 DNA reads TGTGCCAGCAGATCTTGGACAGGTAACGAGCAGTACTTC.

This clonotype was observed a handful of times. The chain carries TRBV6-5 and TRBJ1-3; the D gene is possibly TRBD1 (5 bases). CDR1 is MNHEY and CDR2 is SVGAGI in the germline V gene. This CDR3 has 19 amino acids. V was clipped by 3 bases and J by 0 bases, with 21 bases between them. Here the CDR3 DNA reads TGTGCCAGCAGTTATCTCCGGGACTTCAGGCGGAGCTCTGGAAACACCATATATTTT. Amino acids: CASSYLRDFRRSSGNTIYF.